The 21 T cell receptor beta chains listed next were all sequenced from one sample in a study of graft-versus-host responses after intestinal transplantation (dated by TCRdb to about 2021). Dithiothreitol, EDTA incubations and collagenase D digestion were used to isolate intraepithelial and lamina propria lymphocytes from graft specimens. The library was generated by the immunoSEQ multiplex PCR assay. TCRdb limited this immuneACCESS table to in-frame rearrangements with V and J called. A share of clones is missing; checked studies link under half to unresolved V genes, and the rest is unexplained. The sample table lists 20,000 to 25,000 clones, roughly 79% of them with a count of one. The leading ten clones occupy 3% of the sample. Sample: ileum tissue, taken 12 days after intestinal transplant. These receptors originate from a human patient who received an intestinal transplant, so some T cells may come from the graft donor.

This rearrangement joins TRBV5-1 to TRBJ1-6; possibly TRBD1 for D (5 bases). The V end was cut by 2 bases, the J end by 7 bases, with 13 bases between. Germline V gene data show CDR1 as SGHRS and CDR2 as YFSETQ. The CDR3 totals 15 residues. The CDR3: CASSFQGSINSPLHF. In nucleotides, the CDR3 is TGCGCCAGCAGCTTTCAGGGCTCTATCAATTCACCCCTCCACTTT.

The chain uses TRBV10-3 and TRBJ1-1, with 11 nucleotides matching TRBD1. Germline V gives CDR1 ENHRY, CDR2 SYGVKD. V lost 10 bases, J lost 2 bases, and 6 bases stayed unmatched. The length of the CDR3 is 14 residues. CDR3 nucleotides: TGTGCCACGGGACAGGGGGGGCCTAACACTGAAGCTTTCTTT. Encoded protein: CATGQGGPNTEAFF.

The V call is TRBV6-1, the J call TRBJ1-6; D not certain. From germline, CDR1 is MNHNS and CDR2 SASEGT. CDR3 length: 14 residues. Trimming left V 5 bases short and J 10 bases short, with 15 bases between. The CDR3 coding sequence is TGTGCCAGCAGTTCCCCGGGTAGGAACTCACCCCTCCACTTT. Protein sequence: CASSSPGRNSPLHF.

CDR3 residues: CATTDRSGSRNIQYF. CDR3 bases: TGTGCCACCACTGACCGAAGCGGGAGCAGGAACATTCAGTACTTC. The chain employs TRBV27 and TRBJ2-4; 8 nucleotides line up with TRBD2. Germline CDR1 and CDR2: MNHEY and SMNVEV (reference sequence). The CDR3 sequence is 15 residues long. V lost 10 bases and J lost 7; bases outside the gene matches: 15.

CDR3 amino acids: CASSLVGGNTDTQYF. The CDR3 DNA follows: TGTGCCAGCAGCTTAGTGGGGGGGAACACAGATACGCAGTATTTT. This chain links TRBV7-3 with TRBJ2-3; 7 bases line up with TRBD2. This CDR3 spans 15 amino acids. With 2 bases clipped from V and 2 bases from J, the junction kept 4 bases outside the gene matches. Germline loops: CDR1 SGHTA, CDR2 FQGTGA.

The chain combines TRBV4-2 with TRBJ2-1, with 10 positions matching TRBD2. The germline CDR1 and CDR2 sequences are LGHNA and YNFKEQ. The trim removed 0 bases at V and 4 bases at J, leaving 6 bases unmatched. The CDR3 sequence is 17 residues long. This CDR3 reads CASSQDLISGGYNEQFF. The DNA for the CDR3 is TGTGCCAGCAGCCAAGATCTTATTAGCGGGGGGTACAATGAGCAGTTCTTC.

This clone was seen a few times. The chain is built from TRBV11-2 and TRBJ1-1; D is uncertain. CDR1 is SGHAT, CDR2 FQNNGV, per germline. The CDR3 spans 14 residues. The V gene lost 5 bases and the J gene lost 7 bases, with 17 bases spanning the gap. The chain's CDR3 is CASSPPGLPIEAFF. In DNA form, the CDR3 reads TGTGCCAGCAGCCCGCCCGGACTGCCGATTGAAGCTTTCTTT.

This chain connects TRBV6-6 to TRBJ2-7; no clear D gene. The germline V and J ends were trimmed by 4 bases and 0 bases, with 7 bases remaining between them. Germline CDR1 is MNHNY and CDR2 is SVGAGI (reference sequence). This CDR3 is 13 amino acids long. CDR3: CASSSVVSYEQYF. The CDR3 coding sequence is TGTGCCAGCAGTTCTGTAGTCTCCTACGAGCAGTACTTC.

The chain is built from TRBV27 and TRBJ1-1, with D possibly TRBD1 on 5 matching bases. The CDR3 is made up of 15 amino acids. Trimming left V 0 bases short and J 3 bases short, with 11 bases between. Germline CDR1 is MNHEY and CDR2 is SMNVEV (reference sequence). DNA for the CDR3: TGTGCCAGCAGTTTATCCCTGGGCAGGGACACTGAAGCTTTCTTT. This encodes CASSLSLGRDTEAFF.

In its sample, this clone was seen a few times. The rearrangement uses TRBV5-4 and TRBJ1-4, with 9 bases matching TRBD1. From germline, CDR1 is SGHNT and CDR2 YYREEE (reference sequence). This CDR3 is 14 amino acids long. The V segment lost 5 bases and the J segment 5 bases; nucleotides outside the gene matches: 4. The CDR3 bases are TGTGCCAGCAGTAAGACAGGGGGAAATGAAAAACTGTTTTTT. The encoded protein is CASSKTGGNEKLFF.

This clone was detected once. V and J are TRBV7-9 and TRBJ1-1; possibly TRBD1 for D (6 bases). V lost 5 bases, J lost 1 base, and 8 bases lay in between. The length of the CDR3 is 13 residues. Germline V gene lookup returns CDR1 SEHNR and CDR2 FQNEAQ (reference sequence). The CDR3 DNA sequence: TGTGCCAGCAGCCACAGGGAGAACACTGAAGCTTTCTTT. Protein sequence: CASSHRENTEAFF.

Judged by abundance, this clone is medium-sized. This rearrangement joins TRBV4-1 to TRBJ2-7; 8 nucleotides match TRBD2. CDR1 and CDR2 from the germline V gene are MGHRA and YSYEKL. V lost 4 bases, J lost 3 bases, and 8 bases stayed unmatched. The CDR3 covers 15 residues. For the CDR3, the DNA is TGCGCCAGCAGCCGCAGCGGGACTAGAGACTACGAGCAGTACTTC. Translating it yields CASSRSGTRDYEQYF.

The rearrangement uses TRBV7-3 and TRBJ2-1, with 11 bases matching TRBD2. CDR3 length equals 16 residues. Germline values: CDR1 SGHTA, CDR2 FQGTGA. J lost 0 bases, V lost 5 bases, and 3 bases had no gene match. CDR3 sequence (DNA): TGTGCCAGCAGCCCTAGCGGGGGGAGCTCCTACAATGAGCAGTTCTTC. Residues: CASSPSGGSSYNEQFF.

This CDR3 is CASSSRGTSSGTGHYEQYF. CDR3 nucleotides: TGTGCCAGCAGCTCCCGTGGGACTAGCTCAGGTACAGGCCACTACGAGCAGTACTTC. V usage is TRBV7-6 and J usage is TRBJ2-7; 9 nucleotides agree with TRBD2. Germline-derived CDR1 and CDR2 are SGHVS and FNYEAQ. The V and J ends lost 4 bases and 3 bases, in that order; junction bases with no gene match: 19. The CDR3 has 19 amino acids.

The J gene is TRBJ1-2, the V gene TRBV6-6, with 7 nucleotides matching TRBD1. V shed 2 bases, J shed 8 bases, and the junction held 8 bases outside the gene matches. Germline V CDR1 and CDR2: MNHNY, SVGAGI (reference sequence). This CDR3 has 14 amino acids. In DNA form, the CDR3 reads TGTGCCAGCAGTTACGGTTTCCCGGGACAGGGCTACACCTTC. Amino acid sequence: CASSYGFPGQGYTF.

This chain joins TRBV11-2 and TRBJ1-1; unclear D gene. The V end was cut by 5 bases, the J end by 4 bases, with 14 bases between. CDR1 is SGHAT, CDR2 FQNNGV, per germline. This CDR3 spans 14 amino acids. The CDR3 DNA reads TGTGCCAGCAGCCCCCCCTTCACGGGCACTGAAGCTTTCTTT. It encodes CASSPPFTGTEAFF.

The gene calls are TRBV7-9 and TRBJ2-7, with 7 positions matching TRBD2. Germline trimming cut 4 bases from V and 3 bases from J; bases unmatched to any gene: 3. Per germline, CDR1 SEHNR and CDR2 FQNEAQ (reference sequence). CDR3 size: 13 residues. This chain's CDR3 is CASSSGLNYEQYF. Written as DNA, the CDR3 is TGTGCCAGCAGCTCGGGACTAAACTACGAGCAGTACTTC.

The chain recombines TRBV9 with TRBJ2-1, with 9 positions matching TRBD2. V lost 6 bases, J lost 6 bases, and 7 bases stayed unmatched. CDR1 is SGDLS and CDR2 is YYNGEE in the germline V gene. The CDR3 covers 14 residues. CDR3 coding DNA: TGTGCCAGCAATTTAGCGGGGGTGGGCAATGAGCAGTTCTTC. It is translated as CASNLAGVGNEQFF.

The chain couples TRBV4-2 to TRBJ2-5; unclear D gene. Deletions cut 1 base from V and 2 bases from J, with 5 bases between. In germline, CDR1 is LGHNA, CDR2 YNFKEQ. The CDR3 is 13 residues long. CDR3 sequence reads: CASSQASQETQYF. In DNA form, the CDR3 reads TGTGCCAGCAGCCAAGCGAGTCAAGAGACCCAGTACTTC.

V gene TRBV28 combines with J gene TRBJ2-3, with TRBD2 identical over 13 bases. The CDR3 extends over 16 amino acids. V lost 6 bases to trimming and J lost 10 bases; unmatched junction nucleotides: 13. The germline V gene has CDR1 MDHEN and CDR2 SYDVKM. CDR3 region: CASRPGTSGTGTAQYF. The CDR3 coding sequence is TGTGCCAGCAGACCCGGGACTAGCGGGACGGGGACGGCGCAGTATTTT.

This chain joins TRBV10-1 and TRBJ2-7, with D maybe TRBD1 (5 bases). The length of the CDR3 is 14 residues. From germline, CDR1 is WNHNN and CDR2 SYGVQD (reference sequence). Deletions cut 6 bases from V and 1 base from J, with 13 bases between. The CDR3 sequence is CASRRGRSSYEQYF. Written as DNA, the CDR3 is TGCGCCAGCAGAAGGGGCAGGTCGTCCTACGAGCAGTACTTC.